A single sample is the source of the 23 T cell receptor beta chains below, sequenced in a study of vaccination and CD4 T cells after COVID-19. The antigens for these receptors are not known. Stated treatment: approximately 9-day PBMC culture with coronavirus spike peptide pools or control peptides (ViraFEST assay). An Oncomine TCR Beta short-read assay was used to sequence the DNA from cultured CD4+ T cells. TCRdb ran MiXCR on the PCR reads and lists one entry per CDR3 protein. The profile shows approximately 11,000 distinct CDR3 sequences, 70% of them singletons. Sequencing was done on a sample of CD4+ T cells from blood, cultured in vitro. The receptors stem from a human donor who had recovered from COVID-19.

V and J are TRBV20-1 and TRBJ1-1; 7 bases align to TRBD1. Germline CDR1 reads DFQATT; CDR2 reads SNEGSKA (reference sequence). The ends lost 6 bases at V and 0 bases at J; junction bases unmatched: 7. There are 14 residues in the CDR3. The CDR3: CSALRDSLNTEAFF. CDR3 nucleotides: TGCAGTGCCCTGAGGGACAGCCTGAACACTGAAGCTTTCTTT.

This chain joins TRBV27 and TRBJ1-6, with no clear D. V lost 6 bases, J lost 10 bases, and 16 bases lay in between. Per germline, CDR1 MNHEY and CDR2 SMNVEV (reference sequence). This CDR3 region has 14 residues. The CDR3 loop is CASRFAVGRSPLHF. CDR3 coding DNA: TGTGCCAGCAGGTTTGCGGTAGGGAGATCACCCCTCCACTTT.

V gene TRBV21-1 combines with J gene TRBJ1-5. TRBV21-1 is noted as a pseudogene. The CDR3 length is 15 residues. This CDR3 is CASTREGDSNQPQHF. For the CDR3, the DNA is TGTGCCAGCACCCGGGAGGGGGATAGCAATCAGCCCCAGCATTTT.

This clonotype was found a few times. The rearrangement links TRBV24-1 to TRBJ1-1, with D uncertain. The germline V gene encodes CDR1 KGHDR and CDR2 SFDVKD. This CDR3 has 13 amino acids. Trimming left V 10 bases short and J 5 bases short, with 16 bases between. The DNA for the CDR3 is TGTGCCACGGTAGGTACGCTCGGGACTGAAGCTTTCTTT. Residues: CATVGTLGTEAFF.

The genes are TRBV20-1 and TRBJ1-6; TRBD1 might be the D (6 bases). Germline V gene data show CDR1 as DFQATT and CDR2 as SNEGSKA (reference sequence). The CDR3 consists of 14 residues. CDR3 sequence reads: CSPREGHYNSPLHF. CDR3 coding DNA: TGCAGCCCCAGAGAGGGACACTATAATTCACCCCTCCACTTT.

CDR3 nucleotide sequence: TGTGCCAGTAGGGCAGGGGAGACCCAGTACTTC. This encodes CASRAGETQYF. This sequence joins TRBV19 and TRBJ2-5, with D perhaps TRBD1 (5 bases). The V gene's germline CDR1 is LNHDA and CDR2 SQIVND (reference sequence). The CDR3 sequence is 11 residues long. Trimming removed 6 bases from V and 5 bases from J, with 7 bases in between.

V gene TRBV20-1 combines with J gene TRBJ2-5, with D perhaps matching TRBD2 (7 bases). Germline lookup yields CDR1 DFQATT and CDR2 SNEGSKA (reference sequence). Deletions cut 4 bases from V and 10 bases from J, with 22 bases between. The CDR3 runs to 14 residues. The CDR3 sequence: CSAKRDGPRGGQYF. In DNA, the CDR3 is TGCAGTGCTAAACGGGACGGGCCTAGGGGGGGCCAGTACTTC.

CDR3 amino acids: CSARDYRDYGYTF. CDR3 nucleotide sequence: TGCAGTGCTAGAGATTACAGGGACTATGGCTACACCTTC. The chain links TRBV20-1 to TRBJ1-2; TRBD1 is a possible D gene (6 bases). V was cut by 0 bases and J by 3 bases, with 8 bases left in between. Per the germline V gene, CDR1 is DFQATT and CDR2 is SNEGSKA (reference sequence). The CDR3 contains 13 residues.

The chain recombines TRBV6-2 or TRBV6-3 with TRBJ1-5; the match to TRBD1 covers 8 bases. The CDR3 runs 14 residues. V trimming: 4 bases; J trimming: 6 bases; junction bases outside the gene matches: 5. In germline, CDR1 is MNHEY, CDR2 SVGEGT. CDR3 loop: CASSSQQGGQPQHF. CDR3 coding DNA: TGTGCCAGCAGTTCTCAACAGGGGGGTCAGCCCCAGCATTTT.

The chain recombines TRBV24-1 with TRBJ2-3, with D perhaps TRBD1 (5 bases). V dropped 3 bases and J dropped 7 bases, with 19 bases sitting between them. Germline V CDR1 and CDR2: KGHDR, SFDVKD. CDR3 length: 16 amino acids. CDR3 amino acids: CATSDATGQSRNTQYF. The DNA for the CDR3 is TGTGCCACCAGTGATGCAACAGGACAAAGTCGAAATACGCAGTATTTT.

This chain links TRBV6-2 or TRBV6-3 with TRBJ1-5, with 7 bases lining up with TRBD1. This CDR3 has 18 amino acids. The V and J ends lost 2 bases and 0 bases, in that order; junction bases with no gene match: 10. Germline loops: CDR1 MNHEY, CDR2 SVGEGT. CDR3 protein: CASSYPQGGLGSNQPQHF. DNA of the CDR3: TGTGCCAGCAGTTACCCCCAGGGGGGCCTGGGTAGCAATCAGCCCCAGCATTTT.

Of note for this clonotype: Likely a read error: the CDR3 ends without its conserved phenylalanine or tryptophan. The V call is TRBV20-1, the J call TRBJ1-6, with D tentatively TRBD1 (6 bases). Germline loops: CDR1 DFQATT, CDR2 SNEGSKA (reference sequence). CDR3 length equals 14 residues. This CDR3 reads CSPREGHYNSPLHL. CDR3 sequence (DNA): TGCAGCCCCAGAGAGGGACACTATAATTCACCCCTCCACCTT.

The chain joins TRBV7-2 to TRBJ1-2, with 10 nucleotides matching TRBD1. After removal of 1 base from V and 3 bases from J, the junction contained 14 bases not matched to a gene. In germline, CDR1 is SGHTA, CDR2 FQGNSA. CDR3 size: 19 residues. The CDR3 is CASSLERLGTGAPDYGYTF. In nucleotides, the CDR3 is TGTGCCAGCAGCTTAGAGCGCTTAGGGACAGGGGCGCCTGACTATGGCTACACCTTC.

V is TRBV15 and J is TRBJ1-3; 7 bases are a match to TRBD1. The junction had 7 bases not matched to a gene; V was cut back by 2 bases and J by 6 bases. This CDR3 is built from 15 residues. Germline CDR1 is LNHNV and CDR2 is YYDKDF (reference sequence). CDR3 nucleotides: TGTGCCACCAGCAGATACGGGACAGAGCTAAACACCATATATTTT. It translates to CATSRYGTELNTIYF.

The chain carries TRBV28 and TRBJ2-3; the match to TRBD2 covers 8 bases. Per the germline V gene, CDR1 is MDHEN and CDR2 is SYDVKM. J was trimmed by 0 bases and V by 11 bases; bases with no gene match: 10. The CDR3 totals 15 residues. CDR3 nucleotides: TGTGCCGCGGGGGGCAGCGGGCCTAGCACAGATACGCAGTATTTT. It translates to CAAGGSGPSTDTQYF.

The chain carries TRBV7-9 and TRBJ1-2; tentative D call: TRBD1 (6 bases). Germline CDR1 is SEHNR and CDR2 is FQNEAQ (reference sequence). The CDR3 sequence is 14 residues long. V lost 4 bases, J lost 4 bases, and 13 bases lay in between. The CDR3 coding sequence is TGTGCCAGCAGCTCGGACAGAGGGGGCTATGGCTACACCTTC. Encoded protein: CASSSDRGGYGYTF.

The V gene is TRBV28, the J gene TRBJ2-4, with D possibly called TRBD1 or TRBD2 (8 bases each). The CDR3 length is 14 residues. Per germline, CDR1 MDHEN and CDR2 SYDVKM. V was clipped by 5 bases and J by 8 bases, with 16 bases between them. Here the CDR3 reads CASSRQGTRDIQYF. CDR3 in DNA: TGTGCCAGCAGTCGACAGGGGACTAGGGACATTCAGTACTTC.

V gene TRBV7-2 combines with J gene TRBJ1-6, with no clear D. Trimming took off 5 bases at V and 8 bases at J, with 16 bases between the two ends. Germline CDR1 and CDR2: SGHTA and FQGNSA. The CDR3 covers 15 residues. In DNA, the CDR3 is TGTGCCAGCAGCCCGGACTTAGTAAGGCATTCACCCCTCCACTTT. Translated: CASSPDLVRHSPLHF.

The rearrangement joins TRBV7-2 to TRBJ2-1; tentatively, D is TRBD1 (8 bases). V gave up 5 bases and J gave up 7 bases, with 33 bases separating them. Germline V gene lookup returns CDR1 SGHTA and CDR2 FQGNSA. The CDR3 has 20 residues. CDR3 DNA: TGTGCCAGCAGCCTCACCCGGGACTATCTCAGGGGGCTACTGAGGAATGAGCAGTTCTTC. Translating gives CASSLTRDYLRGLLRNEQFF.

In DNA, the CDR3 is TGTGCCAGCAGCTTATTGAAAGGGGCTAATTCACCCCTCCACTTT. It translates to CASSLLKGANSPLHF. This sequence joins TRBV7-2 and TRBJ1-6, with D tentatively TRBD1 (5 bases). Germline values: CDR1 SGHTA, CDR2 FQGNSA. The CDR3 consists of 15 residues. V was shortened by 2 bases and J by 6 bases, with 11 bases between the two germline ends.

There are a few counts of this clonotype. V is TRBV20-1 and J is TRBJ2-1; 12 nucleotides agree with TRBD2. V gave up 6 bases and J gave up 12 bases; unmatched junction bases: 6. The CDR3 extends over 12 amino acids. Germline CDR1 and CDR2: DFQATT and SNEGSKA (reference sequence). Here the CDR3 reads CSAATSGRRQFF. The CDR3 coding sequence is TGCAGTGCCGCTACTAGCGGGAGGAGGCAGTTCTTC.

To note about this clonotype: At one boundary the junction diverges from the germline segment, which might be a read error. The chain combines TRBV5-6 with TRBJ1-6; no clear D gene. Germline-derived CDR1 and CDR2 are SGHDT and YYEEEE. The CDR3 loop spans 17 amino acids. This CDR3 reads CASSLARESSYNSPLHF. DNA for the CDR3: TGTGCCAGCAGCTTGGCCAGAGAGAGCTCCTATAATTCACCTCTCCACTTT.

The rearrangement links TRBV7-2 to TRBJ2-7; 11 bases fit TRBD1. Germline CDR1 reads SGHTA; CDR2 reads FQGNSA. V gave up 2 bases and J gave up 6 bases; unmatched junction bases: 3. The length of the CDR3 is 14 residues. CDR3 coding DNA: TGTGCCAGCAGCTTAAGGACAGGGGGCGGCGAGCAGTACTTC. This sequence encodes CASSLRTGGGEQYF.